This T cell receptor (beta chain) was obtained from a study of T cell responses to AZD1222 COVID-19 vaccine. Libraries were prepared by immunoSEQ multiplex PCR; TCRdb keeps only in-frame clonotypes and omits some of them. The sample lists about 88,000 clones, roughly 89% occurring once. Deletions cut 5 bases from V and 2 bases from J, with 13 bases between. The germline gives CDR1 SGHVS, CDR2 FQNEAQ. The CDR3 runs 15 residues. The V gene is TRBV7-8, the J gene TRBJ2-1; D tentatively reads TRBD1 or TRBD2 (5 bases each). Sequencing used peripheral blood, obtained on day 0 of AZD1222 vaccination. The receptor was derived from an adult in good health. The CDR3: CASSPKGTTYNEQFF. The CDR3 coding sequence is TGTGCCAGCAGCCCGAAGGGGACGACCTACAATGAGCAGTTCTTC.